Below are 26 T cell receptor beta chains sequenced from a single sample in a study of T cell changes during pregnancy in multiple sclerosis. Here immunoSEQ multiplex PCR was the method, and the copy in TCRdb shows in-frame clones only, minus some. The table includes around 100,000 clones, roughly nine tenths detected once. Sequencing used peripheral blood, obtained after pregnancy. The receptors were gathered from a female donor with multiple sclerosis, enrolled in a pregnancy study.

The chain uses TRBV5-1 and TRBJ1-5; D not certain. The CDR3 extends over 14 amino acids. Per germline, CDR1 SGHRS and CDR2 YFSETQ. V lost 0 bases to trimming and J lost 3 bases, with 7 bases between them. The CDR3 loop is CASSLGAPNQPQHF. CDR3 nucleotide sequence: TGCGCCAGCAGCTTGGGGGCCCCCAATCAGCCCCAGCATTTT.

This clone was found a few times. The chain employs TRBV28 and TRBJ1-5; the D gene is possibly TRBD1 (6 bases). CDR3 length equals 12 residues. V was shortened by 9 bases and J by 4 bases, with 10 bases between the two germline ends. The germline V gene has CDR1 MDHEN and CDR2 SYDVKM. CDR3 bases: TGTGCCAGTCAGGGGTTTAATCAGCCCCAGCATTTT. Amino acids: CASQGFNQPQHF. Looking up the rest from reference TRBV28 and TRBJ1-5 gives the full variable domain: DVKVTQSSRYLVKRTGEKVFLECVQDMDHENMFWYRQDPGLGLRLIYFSYDVKMKEKGDIPEGYSVSREKKERFSLILESASTNQTSMYLCASQGFNQPQHFGDGTRLSIL.

The CDR3 bases are TGTGCCTGGGGGGGGGATCGCAATCAGCCCCAGCATTTT. Its protein product is CAWGGDRNQPQHF. The V and J genes are TRBV30 and TRBJ1-5; perhaps TRBD1 as D (5 bases). In germline, CDR1 is GTSNPN, CDR2 SVGIG (reference sequence). This CDR3 spans 13 amino acids. Trimming left V 5 bases short and J 2 bases short, with 10 bases between.

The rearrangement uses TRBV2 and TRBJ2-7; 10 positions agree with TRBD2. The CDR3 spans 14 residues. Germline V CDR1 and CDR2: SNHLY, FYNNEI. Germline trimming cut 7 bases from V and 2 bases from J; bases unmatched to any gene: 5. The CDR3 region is CASKASGGTYEQYF. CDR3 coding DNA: TGTGCCAGCAAAGCTAGCGGGGGAACCTACGAGCAGTACTTC.

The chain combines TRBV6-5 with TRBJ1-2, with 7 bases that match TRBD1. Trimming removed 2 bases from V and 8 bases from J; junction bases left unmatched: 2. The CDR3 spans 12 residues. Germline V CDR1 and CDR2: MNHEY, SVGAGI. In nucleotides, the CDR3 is TGTGCCAGCAGTTACGGGACAGCGGGCTACACCTTC. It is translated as CASSYGTAGYTF.

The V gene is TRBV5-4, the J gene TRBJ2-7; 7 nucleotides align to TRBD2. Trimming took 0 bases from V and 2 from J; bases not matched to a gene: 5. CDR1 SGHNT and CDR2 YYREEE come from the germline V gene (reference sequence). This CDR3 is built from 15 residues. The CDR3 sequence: CASSLGGGKAYEQYF. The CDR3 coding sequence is TGTGCCAGCAGCTTGGGCGGGGGAAAGGCCTACGAGCAGTACTTC.

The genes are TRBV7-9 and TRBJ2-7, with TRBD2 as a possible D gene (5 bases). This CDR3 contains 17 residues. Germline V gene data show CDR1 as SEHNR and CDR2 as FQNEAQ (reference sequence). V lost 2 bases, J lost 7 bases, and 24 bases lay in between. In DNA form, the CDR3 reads TGTGCCAGCAGCTTACTCCAAACCTCGGAGGTGTCGAGGGAGCAGTACTTC. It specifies CASSLLQTSEVSREQYF.

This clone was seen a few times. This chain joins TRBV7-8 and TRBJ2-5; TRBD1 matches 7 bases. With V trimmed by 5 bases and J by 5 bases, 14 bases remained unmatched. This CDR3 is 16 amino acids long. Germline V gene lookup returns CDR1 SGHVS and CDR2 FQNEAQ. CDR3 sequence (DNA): TGTGCCAGCAGCCGTCGACAGGGTTTCTCAGGGGAGACCCAGTACTTC. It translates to CASSRRQGFSGETQYF.

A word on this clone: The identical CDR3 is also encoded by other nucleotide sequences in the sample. CDR3 DNA: TGCGCCAGCAGCCAGGGACTAGCGGGGGGAGAGACCCAGTACTTC. This gives the protein CASSQGLAGGETQYF. The gene calls are TRBV4-1 and TRBJ2-5, with 15 bases matching TRBD2. CDR3 length equals 15 residues. J lost 4 bases, V lost 3 bases, and 0 bases had no gene match. In germline, CDR1 is MGHRA, CDR2 YSYEKL.

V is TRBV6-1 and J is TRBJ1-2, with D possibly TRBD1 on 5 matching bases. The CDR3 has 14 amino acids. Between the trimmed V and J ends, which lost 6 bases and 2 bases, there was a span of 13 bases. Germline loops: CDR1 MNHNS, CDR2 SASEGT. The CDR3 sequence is CASSRQWLNYGYTF. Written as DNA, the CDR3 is TGTGCCAGCAGCCGACAGTGGCTAAACTATGGCTACACCTTC.

The CDR3 region is CSVAFRLIDEQYF. The CDR3 DNA is TGCAGCGTTGCCTTCAGGTTGATAGACGAGCAGTACTTC. V and J are TRBV29-1 and TRBJ2-7, with D hard to call. This CDR3 has 13 amino acids. CDR1 is SQVTM and CDR2 is ANQGSEA in the germline V gene. V was trimmed by 4 bases and J by 5 bases, leaving 15 bases between them.

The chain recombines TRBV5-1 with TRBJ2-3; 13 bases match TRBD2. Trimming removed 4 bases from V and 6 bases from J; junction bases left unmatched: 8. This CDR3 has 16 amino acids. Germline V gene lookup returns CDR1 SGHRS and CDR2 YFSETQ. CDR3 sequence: CASSPGLAGAEDTQYF. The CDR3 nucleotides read TGCGCCAGCAGCCCCGGACTAGCGGGGGCAGAGGATACGCAGTATTTT.

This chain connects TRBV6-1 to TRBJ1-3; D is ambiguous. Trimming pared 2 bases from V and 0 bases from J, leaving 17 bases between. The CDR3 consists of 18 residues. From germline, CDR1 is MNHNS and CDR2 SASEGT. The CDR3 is CASSEPPRAASSGNTIYF. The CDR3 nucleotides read TGTGCCAGCAGTGAACCACCACGTGCGGCGAGCTCTGGAAACACCATATATTTT.

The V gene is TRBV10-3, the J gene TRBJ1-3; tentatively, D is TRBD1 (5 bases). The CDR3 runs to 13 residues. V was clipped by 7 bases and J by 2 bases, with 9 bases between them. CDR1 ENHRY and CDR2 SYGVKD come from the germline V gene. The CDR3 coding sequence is TGTGCCATCACGGGGGAGGCTGGAAACACCATATATTTT. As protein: CAITGEAGNTIYF.

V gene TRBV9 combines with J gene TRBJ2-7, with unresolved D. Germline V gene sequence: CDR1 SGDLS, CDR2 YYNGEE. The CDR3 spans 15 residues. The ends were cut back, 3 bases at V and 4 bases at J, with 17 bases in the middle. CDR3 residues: CASSAATGWMYEQYF. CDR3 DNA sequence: TGTGCCAGCAGCGCAGCAACGGGTTGGATGTACGAGCAGTACTTC.

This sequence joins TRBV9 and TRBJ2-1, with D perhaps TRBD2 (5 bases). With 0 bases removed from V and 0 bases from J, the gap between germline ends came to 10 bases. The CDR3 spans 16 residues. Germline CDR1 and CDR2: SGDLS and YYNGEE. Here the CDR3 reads CASSVENSGSYNEQFF. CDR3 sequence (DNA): TGTGCCAGCAGCGTAGAGAACAGCGGCTCCTACAATGAGCAGTTCTTC.

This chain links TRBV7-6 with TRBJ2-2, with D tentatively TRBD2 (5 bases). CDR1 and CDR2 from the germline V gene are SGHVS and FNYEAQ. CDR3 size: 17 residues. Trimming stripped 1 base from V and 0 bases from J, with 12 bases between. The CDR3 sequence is CASSLGGDKPNTGELFF. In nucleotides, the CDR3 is TGTGCCAGCAGCTTAGGGGGAGACAAGCCGAACACCGGGGAGCTGTTTTTT.

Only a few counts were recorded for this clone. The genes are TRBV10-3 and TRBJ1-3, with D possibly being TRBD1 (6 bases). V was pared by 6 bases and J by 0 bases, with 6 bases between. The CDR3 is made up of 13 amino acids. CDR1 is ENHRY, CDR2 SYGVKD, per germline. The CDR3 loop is CAIRDSSGNTIYF. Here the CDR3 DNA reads TGTGCCATCAGGGACAGCTCTGGAAACACCATATATTTT.

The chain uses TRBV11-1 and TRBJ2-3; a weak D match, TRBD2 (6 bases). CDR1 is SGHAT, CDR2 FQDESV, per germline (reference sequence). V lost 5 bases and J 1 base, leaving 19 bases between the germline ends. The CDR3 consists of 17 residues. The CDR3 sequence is CASSRKGRGSGTDTQYF. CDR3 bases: TGTGCCAGCAGCCGAAAAGGTCGGGGGTCGGGCACAGATACGCAGTATTTT.

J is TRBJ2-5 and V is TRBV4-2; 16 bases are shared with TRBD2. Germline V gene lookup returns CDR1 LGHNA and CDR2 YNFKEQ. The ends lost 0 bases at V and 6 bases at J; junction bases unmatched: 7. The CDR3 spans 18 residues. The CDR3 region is CASSQDPGLAGGLKTQYF. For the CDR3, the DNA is TGTGCCAGCAGCCAAGACCCGGGACTAGCGGGGGGGCTAAAGACCCAGTACTTC.

CDR3 sequence: CASSVAEGRNSPLHF. CDR3 bases: TGTGCCAGCAGCGTAGCTGAGGGAAGAAATTCACCCCTCCACTTT. J is TRBJ1-6 and V is TRBV9; unclear D gene. Germline lookup yields CDR1 SGDLS and CDR2 YYNGEE. Trimming cost V 0 bases and J 7 bases, with 11 bases left between them. The CDR3 extends over 15 amino acids. Filled out from reference TRBV9 and TRBJ1-6, the complete variable domain reads DSGVTQTPKHLITATGQRVTLRCSPRSGDLSVYWYQQSLDQGLQFLIQYYNGEERAKGNILERFSAQQFPDLHSELNLSSLELGDSALYFCASSVAEGRNSPLHFGNGTRLTVT.

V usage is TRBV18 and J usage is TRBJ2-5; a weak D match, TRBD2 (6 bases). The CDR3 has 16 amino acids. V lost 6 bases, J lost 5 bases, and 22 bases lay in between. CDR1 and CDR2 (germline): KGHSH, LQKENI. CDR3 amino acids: CASSLSTPGEAETQYF. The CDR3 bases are TGTGCCAGCTCCCTCTCGACCCCCGGGGAGGCGGAGACCCAGTACTTC.

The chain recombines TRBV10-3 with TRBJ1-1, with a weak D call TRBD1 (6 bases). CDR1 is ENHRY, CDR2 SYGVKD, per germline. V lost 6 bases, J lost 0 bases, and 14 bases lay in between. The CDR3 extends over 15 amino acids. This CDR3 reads CAIRNDRWLNTEAFF. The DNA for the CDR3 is TGTGCCATCAGGAACGACAGGTGGTTGAACACTGAAGCTTTCTTT.

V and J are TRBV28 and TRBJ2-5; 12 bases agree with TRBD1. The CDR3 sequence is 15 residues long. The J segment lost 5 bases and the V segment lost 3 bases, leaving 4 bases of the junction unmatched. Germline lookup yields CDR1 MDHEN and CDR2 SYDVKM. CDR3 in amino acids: CASSFGDRGPETQYF. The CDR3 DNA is TGTGCCAGCAGTTTCGGGGACAGGGGGCCTGAGACCCAGTACTTC.

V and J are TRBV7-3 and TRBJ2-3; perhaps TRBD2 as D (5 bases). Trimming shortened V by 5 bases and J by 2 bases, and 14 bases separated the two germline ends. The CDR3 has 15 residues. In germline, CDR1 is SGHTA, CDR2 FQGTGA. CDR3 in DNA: TGTGCCAGCAGCCCATCCGGACTCGTCACAGATACGCAGTATTTT. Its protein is CASSPSGLVTDTQYF.

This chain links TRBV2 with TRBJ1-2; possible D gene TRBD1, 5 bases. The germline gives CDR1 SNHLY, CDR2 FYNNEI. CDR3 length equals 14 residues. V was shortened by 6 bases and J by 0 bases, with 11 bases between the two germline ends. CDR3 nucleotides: TGTGCCAGCAGCGGGACTCTAGCTAACTATGGCTACACCTTC. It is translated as CASSGTLANYGYTF.